This T cell receptor (beta chain) was recovered during a study of control samples from healthy donors and cancer patients. TCRdb's copy holds only in-frame clones and misses some; the assay was immunoSEQ multiplex PCR. Its listing shows roughly 190,000 clones. J gave up 3 bases and V 11 bases, and 8 bases lay outside the gene matches. The germline V gene encodes CDR1 MNHEY and CDR2 SVGAGI. CDR3 length: 15 amino acids. Sequencing was done on a sample of blood. The chain is built from TRBV6-5 and TRBJ2-3; 13 bases line up with TRBD2. The TCR was taken from a woman in her twenties or thirties in good health. The CDR3, as DNA: TGTGCCTGCCGTAGACTAGCGGGGGGAACAGATACGCAGTATTTT. Amino acid sequence: CACRRLAGGTDTQYF.